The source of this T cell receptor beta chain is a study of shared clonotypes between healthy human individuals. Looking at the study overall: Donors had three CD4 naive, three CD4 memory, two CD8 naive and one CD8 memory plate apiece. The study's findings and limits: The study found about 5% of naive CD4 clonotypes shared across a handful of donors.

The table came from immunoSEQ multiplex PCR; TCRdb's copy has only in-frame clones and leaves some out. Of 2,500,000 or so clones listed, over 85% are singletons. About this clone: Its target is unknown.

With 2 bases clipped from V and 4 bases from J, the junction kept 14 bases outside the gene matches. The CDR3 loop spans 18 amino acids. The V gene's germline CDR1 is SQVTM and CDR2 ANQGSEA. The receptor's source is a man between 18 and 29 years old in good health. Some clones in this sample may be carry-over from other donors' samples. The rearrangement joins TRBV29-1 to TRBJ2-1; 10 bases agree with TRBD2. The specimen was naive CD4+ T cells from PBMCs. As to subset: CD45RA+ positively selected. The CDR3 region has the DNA TGCAGCGTTGAACTAGCGGGAGAATTTTCCTGGTTTTACAATGAGCAGTTCTTC. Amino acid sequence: CSVELAGEFSWFYNEQFF.